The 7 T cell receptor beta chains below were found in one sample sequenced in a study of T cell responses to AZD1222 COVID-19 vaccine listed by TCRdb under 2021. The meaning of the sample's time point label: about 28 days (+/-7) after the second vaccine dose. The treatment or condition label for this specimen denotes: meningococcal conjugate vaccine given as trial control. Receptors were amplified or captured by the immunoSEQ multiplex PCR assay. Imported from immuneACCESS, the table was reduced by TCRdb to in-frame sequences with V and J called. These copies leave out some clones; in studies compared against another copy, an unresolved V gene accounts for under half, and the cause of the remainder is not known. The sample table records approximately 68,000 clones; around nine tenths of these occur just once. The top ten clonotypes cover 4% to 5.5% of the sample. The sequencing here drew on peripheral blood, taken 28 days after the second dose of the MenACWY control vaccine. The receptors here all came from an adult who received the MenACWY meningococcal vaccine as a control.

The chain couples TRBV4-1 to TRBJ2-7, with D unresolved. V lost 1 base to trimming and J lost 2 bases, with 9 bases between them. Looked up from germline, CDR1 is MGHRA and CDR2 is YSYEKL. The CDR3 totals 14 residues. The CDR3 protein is CASSQAQVTYEQYF. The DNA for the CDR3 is TGCGCCAGCAGCCAAGCGCAGGTTACCTACGAGCAGTACTTC.

The CDR3 loop is CASSLGSGYIQYF. In DNA, the CDR3 is TGTGCCAGCAGCTTAGGTAGCGGGTACATTCAGTACTTC. This rearrangement joins TRBV5-4 to TRBJ2-4, with 7 bases identical to TRBD2. CDR1 and CDR2 from the germline V gene are SGHNT and YYREEE (reference sequence). The CDR3 spans 13 residues. The V gene end was trimmed by 2 bases and the J gene end by 8 bases; junction bases not matched to a gene: 4.

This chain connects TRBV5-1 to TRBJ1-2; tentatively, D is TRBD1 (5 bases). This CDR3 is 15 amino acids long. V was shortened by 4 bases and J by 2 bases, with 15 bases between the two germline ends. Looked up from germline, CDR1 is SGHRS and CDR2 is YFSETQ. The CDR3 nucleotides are TGCGCCAGCAGCACGGCGGACAATTCAAACTATGGCTACACCTTC. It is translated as CASSTADNSNYGYTF.

CDR3 DNA: TGTGCCAGCAGTTTCCCGACAGGGGGTGGCTACACCTTC. It specifies CASSFPTGGGYTF. The rearrangement uses TRBV28 and TRBJ1-2; TRBD1 agrees at 9 bases. Germline assignment: CDR1 MDHEN and CDR2 SYDVKM. This CDR3 contains 13 residues. The trim removed 3 bases at V and 7 bases at J, leaving 3 bases unmatched.

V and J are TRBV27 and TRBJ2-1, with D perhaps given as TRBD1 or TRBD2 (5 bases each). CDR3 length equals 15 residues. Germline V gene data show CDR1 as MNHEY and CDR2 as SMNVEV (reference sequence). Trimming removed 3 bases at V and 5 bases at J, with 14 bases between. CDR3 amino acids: CASSFGDPGNNEQFF. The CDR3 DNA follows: TGTGCCAGCAGTTTTGGGGACCCTGGGAACAATGAGCAGTTCTTC.

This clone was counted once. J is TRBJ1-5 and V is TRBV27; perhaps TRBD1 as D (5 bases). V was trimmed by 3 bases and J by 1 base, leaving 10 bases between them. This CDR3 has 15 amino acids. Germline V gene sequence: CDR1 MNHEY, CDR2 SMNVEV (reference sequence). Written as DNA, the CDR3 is TGTGCCAGCAGTTTGCAGGGAGGGAGCAATCAGCCCCAGCATTTT. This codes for CASSLQGGSNQPQHF.

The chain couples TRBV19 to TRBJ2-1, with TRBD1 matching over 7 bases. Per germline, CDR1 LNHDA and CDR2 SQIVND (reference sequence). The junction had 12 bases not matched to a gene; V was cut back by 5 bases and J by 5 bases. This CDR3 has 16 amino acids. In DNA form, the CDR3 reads TGTGCCAGTAGTTCCGGACAGGCCCGAGGGAACAATGAGCAGTTCTTC. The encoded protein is CASSSGQARGNNEQFF.